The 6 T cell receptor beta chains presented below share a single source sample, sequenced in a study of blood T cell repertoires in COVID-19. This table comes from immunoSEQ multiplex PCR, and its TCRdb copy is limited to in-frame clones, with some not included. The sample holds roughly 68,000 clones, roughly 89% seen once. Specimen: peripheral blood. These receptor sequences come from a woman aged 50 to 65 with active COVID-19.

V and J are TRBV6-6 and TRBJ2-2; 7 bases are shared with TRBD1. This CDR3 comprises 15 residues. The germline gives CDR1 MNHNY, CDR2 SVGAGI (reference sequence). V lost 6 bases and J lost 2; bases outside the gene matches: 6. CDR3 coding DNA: TGTGCCAGCAGGACGACAGGGATTAACACCGGGGAGCTGTTTTTT. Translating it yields CASRTTGINTGELFF.

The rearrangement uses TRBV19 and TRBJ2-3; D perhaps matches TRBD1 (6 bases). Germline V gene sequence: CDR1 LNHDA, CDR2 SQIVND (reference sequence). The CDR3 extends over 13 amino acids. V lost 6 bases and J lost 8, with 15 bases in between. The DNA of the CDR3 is TGTGCCAGTAGCCTAGGGGGATCGGGTACGCAGTATTTT. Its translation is CASSLGGSGTQYF.

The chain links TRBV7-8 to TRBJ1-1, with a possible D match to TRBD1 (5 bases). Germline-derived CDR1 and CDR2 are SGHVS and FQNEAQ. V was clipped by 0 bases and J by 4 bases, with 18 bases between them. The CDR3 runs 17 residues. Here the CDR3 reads CASSLAGFRDRGTEAFF. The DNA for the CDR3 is TGTGCCAGCAGCTTAGCTGGCTTTCGCGACAGAGGCACTGAAGCTTTCTTT.

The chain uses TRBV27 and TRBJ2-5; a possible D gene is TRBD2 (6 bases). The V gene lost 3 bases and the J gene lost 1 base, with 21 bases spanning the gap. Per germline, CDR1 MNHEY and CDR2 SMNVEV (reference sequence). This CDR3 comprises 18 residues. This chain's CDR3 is CASSFQAGRSWRQETQYF. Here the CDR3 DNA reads TGTGCCAGCAGTTTCCAGGCAGGGAGGAGTTGGCGCCAAGAGACCCAGTACTTC.

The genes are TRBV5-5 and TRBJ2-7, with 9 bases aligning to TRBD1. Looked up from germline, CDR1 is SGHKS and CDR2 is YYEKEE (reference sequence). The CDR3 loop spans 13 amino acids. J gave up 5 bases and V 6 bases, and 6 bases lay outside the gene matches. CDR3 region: CASIGTGSHEQYF. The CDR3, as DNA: TGTGCCAGCATCGGGACAGGGAGCCACGAGCAGTACTTC.

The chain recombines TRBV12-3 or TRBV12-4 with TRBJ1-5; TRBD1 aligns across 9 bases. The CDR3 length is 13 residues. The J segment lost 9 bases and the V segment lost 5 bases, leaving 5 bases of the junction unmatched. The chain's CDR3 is CASSGQGRRPQHF. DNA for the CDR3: TGTGCCAGCAGTGGACAGGGGCGACGGCCCCAGCATTTT.